This TCR beta chain is from a study of blood T cell repertoires in COVID-19. Across the study: In each case, the material was cDNA or gDNA derived from T cells, B-cell-depleted T cells, or PBMCs.

Produced via immunoSEQ multiplex PCR; TCRdb's table is partial and in-frame only. The sample yields roughly 180,000 clones, roughly 80% seen once. V gave up 3 bases and J gave up 6 bases, with 11 bases separating them. This CDR3 is built from 13 residues. V and J are TRBV12-3 or TRBV12-4 and TRBJ1-1; D is perhaps TRBD1 (6 bases). Material: PBMCs or T cells enriched from blood (not recorded which). This receptor was obtained from a middle-aged woman with acute COVID-19. The CDR3 DNA sequence: TGTGCCAGCAGTTTGTCAGGGGCGGCTGAAGCTTTCTTT. It yields the protein CASSLSGAAEAFF.